This TCR beta chain was sequenced for a study of CD8+ T cells in alopecia areata. In each case, RNA was isolated and then reverse transcribed into cDNA as the sequencing template. TCRdb keeps only in-frame clones here, not all; method: immunoSEQ multiplex PCR. The sample contains roughly 200,000 clones, about 60% of which appear only once. As for treatment: oral pan-JAK inhibitor, 5-10 mg twice daily. The CDR3 loop spans 19 amino acids. Trimming cost V 0 bases and J 1 base; bases outside gene matches: 10. Germline CDR1 is LNHNV and CDR2 is YYDKDF (reference sequence). This sample comprised CD8+ T cells sorted from blood, obtained at week 24, from a patient treated with tofacitinib. The chain recombines TRBV15 with TRBJ2-2, with 8 bases aligning to TRBD1. The receptor comes from a human donor with alopecia areata. This CDR3 is CATSRDPPGGSLNTGELFF. Written as DNA, the CDR3 is TGTGCCACCAGCAGAGATCCCCCAGGGGGCTCATTGAACACCGGGGAGCTGTTTTTT.